One and the same sample provided the 18 T cell receptor beta chains below, sequenced in a study of blood T cell repertoires in COVID-19. Sequencing was performed with immunoSEQ multiplex PCR; in TCRdb, only in-frame clones are kept and a portion is missing. Of about 160,000 clones listed, roughly 84% were seen once; the top ten hold 5.5% to 7%. The specimen was peripheral blood. The source of these receptors is a man aged 45 to 65 with active or convalescent COVID-19.

The genes are TRBV30 and TRBJ2-3; possibly TRBD2 for D (7 bases). Germline loops: CDR1 GTSNPN, CDR2 SVGIG (reference sequence). The CDR3 length is 16 residues. The V gene lost 3 bases and the J gene lost 3 bases, with 19 bases spanning the gap. The CDR3 DNA follows: TGTGCCTGGAGGAGGGGGAGGGGGTTAATGACAGATACGCAGTATTTT. It is translated as CAWRRGRGLMTDTQYF.

The sample holds one count of this clone. The chain joins TRBV11-2 to TRBJ2-1; 7 bases align to TRBD2. This CDR3 is built from 15 residues. The trim removed 4 bases at V and 6 bases at J, leaving 9 bases unmatched. Germline loops: CDR1 SGHAT, CDR2 FQNNGV. Written as DNA, the CDR3 is TGTGCCAGCAGCTCTTCGTGGGCTAGCGGCAATGAGCAGTTCTTC. It specifies CASSSSWASGNEQFF.

This chain joins TRBV7-3 and TRBJ2-7, with TRBD2 as a possible D gene (5 bases). The germline gives CDR1 SGHTA, CDR2 FQGTGA. This CDR3 region has 13 residues. Trimming removed 5 bases at V and 5 bases at J, with 13 bases between. CDR3: CASSRTSLHEQYF. The CDR3 DNA reads as TGTGCCAGCAGCCGTACTAGTCTCCACGAGCAGTACTTC.

The chain employs TRBV7-9 and TRBJ2-5, with 9 bases fitting TRBD1. V lost 4 bases, J lost 5 bases, and 2 bases stayed unmatched. CDR1 and CDR2 from the germline V gene are SEHNR and FQNEAQ (reference sequence). The CDR3 has 13 amino acids. CDR3 nucleotide sequence: TGTGCCAGCAGCTGGGACAGGGCTGAGACCCAGTACTTC. This sequence encodes CASSWDRAETQYF. The full variable domain, in which reference TRBV7-9 and TRBJ2-5 provide the parts outside the CDR3, is DTGVSQNPRHKITKRGQNVTFRCDPISEHNRLYWYRQTLGQGPEFLTYFQNEAQLEKSRLLSDRFSAERPKGSFSTLEIQRTEQGDSAMYLCASSWDRAETQYFGPGTRLLVL.

The rearrangement links TRBV18 to TRBJ1-1; weak D call: TRBD1 (6 bases). V gave up 6 bases and J gave up 8 bases, with 25 bases separating them. Looked up from germline, CDR1 is KGHSH and CDR2 is LQKENI. The CDR3 loop spans 16 amino acids. The CDR3 reads CASSRSTGANPDEAFF. Here the CDR3 DNA reads TGTGCCAGCTCCAGGTCGACAGGAGCAAACCCAGACGAAGCTTTCTTT.

This chain links TRBV28 with TRBJ2-5; possible D gene TRBD2, 6 bases. The CDR3 length is 18 residues. The V end lost 1 base, the J end lost 4 bases, and 22 bases lay between the germline ends. Per germline, CDR1 MDHEN and CDR2 SYDVKM. The CDR3 DNA reads as TGTGCCAGCAGTTTATTCGGGAGAGGTCGAGTATTGGGAGAGACCCAGTACTTC. Translation gives CASSLFGRGRVLGETQYF.

The chain is built from TRBV29-1 and TRBJ1-1; 7 bases line up with TRBD1. Germline V CDR1 and CDR2: SQVTM, ANQGSEA. This CDR3 spans 13 amino acids. V shed 5 bases, J shed 4 bases, and the junction held 7 bases outside the gene matches. In DNA form, the CDR3 reads TGCAGCGTTCGAACAGGGGTCGGCACTGAAGCTTTCTTT. It codes for CSVRTGVGTEAFF. Full variable domain (missing parts from reference TRBV29-1 and TRBJ1-1): SAVISQKPSRDICQRGTSLTIQCQVDSQVTMMFWYRQQPGQSLTLIATANQGSEATYESGFVIDKFPISRPNLTFSTLTVSNMSPEDSSIYLCSVRTGVGTEAFFGQGTRLTVV.

The rearrangement joins TRBV4-3 to TRBJ2-3; D might be TRBD2 (6 bases). The CDR3 contains 17 residues. The germline V gene encodes CDR1 LGHNA and CDR2 YSLEER. V gave up 1 base and J gave up 2 bases, with 16 bases separating them. The CDR3 DNA reads as TGCGCCAGCAGCCAAGGTCCGGGACTTACTTTCACAGATACGCAGTATTTT. It specifies CASSQGPGLTFTDTQYF.

The chain couples TRBV7-6 to TRBJ2-5; weak D call: TRBD1 (6 bases). Germline V gives CDR1 SGHVS, CDR2 FNYEAQ. CDR3 size: 15 residues. Trimming stripped 4 bases from V and 1 base from J, with 13 bases between. The CDR3 spells CASSSPGVPQETQYF. In DNA form, the CDR3 reads TGTGCCAGCAGCTCGCCAGGGGTCCCCCAAGAGACCCAGTACTTC.

This chain connects TRBV6-5 to TRBJ1-2, with D unclear. From germline, CDR1 is MNHEY and CDR2 SVGAGI. The CDR3 has 12 residues. The CDR3 here is CQTAFYNYGYTF. The CDR3 DNA follows: TGTCAAACTGCATTTTATAACTATGGCTACACCTTC.

This clone was detected once. The chain has TRBV30 and TRBJ2-5, with 11 bases fitting TRBD2. CDR3 length: 15 residues. The junction had 6 bases not matched to a gene; V was cut back by 2 bases and J by 4 bases. Germline values: CDR1 GTSNPN, CDR2 SVGIG (reference sequence). CDR3: CAWSSSGRQGETQYF. DNA of the CDR3: TGTGCCTGGAGTTCTAGCGGGAGGCAGGGAGAGACCCAGTACTTC.

The CDR3 sequence is CATSDSKGQGKGLYYGYTF. The CDR3 nucleotides are TGTGCCACCAGTGATTCTAAAGGACAGGGGAAAGGGTTATACTATGGCTACACCTTC. V is TRBV24-1 and J is TRBJ1-2; 9 nucleotides agree with TRBD1. CDR1 is KGHDR and CDR2 is SFDVKD in the germline V gene. V lost 2 bases, J lost 3 bases, and 15 bases stayed unmatched. This CDR3 has 19 residues.

This clone was counted once. The rearrangement uses TRBV18 and TRBJ1-4, with TRBD1 matching over 8 bases. Germline CDR1 KGHSH, CDR2 LQKENI. This CDR3 spans 16 amino acids. Losses at the gene ends were 4 bases for V and 5 bases for J; bases not matched to a gene: 9. CDR3 sequence (DNA): TGTGCCAGCTCACAAAAAATCGGACAGGGAAATGAAAAACTGTTTTTT. It is translated as CASSQKIGQGNEKLFF.

The chain is built from TRBV12-3 or TRBV12-4 and TRBJ1-2; weak D call: TRBD1 (6 bases). This CDR3 has 13 amino acids. Trimming shortened V by 6 bases and J by 4 bases, and 12 bases separated the two germline ends. The CDR3 is CASRGRGGYGYTF. In DNA form, the CDR3 reads TGTGCCAGCAGAGGGAGGGGGGGCTATGGCTACACCTTC.

The chain couples TRBV27 to TRBJ1-1; no firm D call. Germline V gene sequence: CDR1 MNHEY, CDR2 SMNVEV (reference sequence). Trimming shortened V by 1 base and J by 0 bases, and 24 bases separated the two germline ends. This CDR3 contains 20 residues. CDR3 DNA: TGTGCCAGCAGTTTATGGGCCGGGAAAACCCCATTGGGGATGAACACTGAAGCTTTCTTT. Translation gives CASSLWAGKTPLGMNTEAFF.

CDR3 DNA sequence: TGTGCCAGCTCCCCCGGCGGCAGAAACCACTATGGCTACACCTTC. This codes for CASSPGGRNHYGYTF. V and J are TRBV18 and TRBJ1-2, with D uncertain. This CDR3 contains 15 residues. Per the germline V gene, CDR1 is KGHSH and CDR2 is LQKENI. V was clipped by 6 bases and J by 3 bases, with 17 bases between them.

The genes are TRBV3-1 (or the pseudogene TRBV3-2) and TRBJ1-5, with D tentatively TRBD1 (5 bases). Germline V gene data show CDR1 as LGHDT and CDR2 as YNNKEL (reference sequence). Trimming removed 2 bases from V and 6 bases from J, with 11 bases in between. The CDR3 sequence is 14 residues long. The CDR3 bases are TGTGCCAGCAGCCAAAATTTACAGGTTCAGCCCCAGCATTTT. This codes for CASSQNLQVQPQHF.

The CDR3 loop reads CASSSEGNTREQYF. The CDR3 DNA reads as TGTGCCAGCAGCTCGGAGGGGAATACGAGAGAGCAGTACTTC. The chain joins TRBV5-4 to TRBJ2-7; D may be TRBD2 (6 bases). The V end was cut by 3 bases, the J end by 7 bases, with 17 bases between. Per germline, CDR1 SGHNT and CDR2 YYREEE (reference sequence). The CDR3 is 14 residues long.